Below, 14 T cell receptor beta chains from the same sample are listed, as sequenced in a study of T cell responses to AZD1222 COVID-19 vaccine. The method was immunoSEQ multiplex PCR; TCRdb's version includes in-frame clones alone and lacks a portion of them. The sample records some 140,000 clones, roughly 80% being singletons. Here the sequenced sample was peripheral blood, taken on day 0 of AZD1222 vaccination. These receptors all stem from an adult in good health.

About this clone: The junction differs from germline at one of its ends, possibly a read error. The chain couples TRBV7-3 to TRBJ2-1; 8 bases agree with TRBD1. From germline, CDR1 is SGHTA and CDR2 FQGTGA. This CDR3 is built from 11 residues. The CDR3 DNA reads TGTGCCAGCAGCTTAGGACAGGGCTTGATCTTC. Its protein product is CASSLGQGLIF.

The DNA for the CDR3 is TGTGCCAGCAGAGCCCCGGGACAGGTCTCACCCCTCCACTTT. It specifies CASRAPGQVSPLHF. V and J are TRBV2 and TRBJ1-6, with 8 bases fitting TRBD1. Per germline, CDR1 SNHLY and CDR2 FYNNEI. Losses at the gene ends were 6 bases for V and 10 bases for J; bases not matched to a gene: 8. The CDR3 length is 14 residues.

The rearrangement uses TRBV19 and TRBJ1-1, with TRBD1 as a possible D gene (6 bases). This CDR3 is built from 14 residues. Trimming stripped 2 bases from V and 6 bases from J, with 13 bases between. Looked up from germline, CDR1 is LNHDA and CDR2 is SQIVND (reference sequence). The CDR3 loop reads CASSIWGAGAEAFF. In DNA form, the CDR3 reads TGTGCCAGTAGTATATGGGGGGCTGGGGCTGAAGCTTTCTTT. Looking up the rest from reference TRBV19 and TRBJ1-1 gives the full variable domain: DGGITQSPKYLFRKEGQNVTLSCEQNLNHDAMYWYRQDPGQGLRLIYYSQIVNDFQKGDIAEGYSVSREKKESFPLTVTSAQKNPTAFYLCASSIWGAGAEAFFGQGTRLTVV.

The V call is TRBV27, the J call TRBJ1-1; perhaps TRBD1 as D (5 bases). Germline CDR1 and CDR2: MNHEY and SMNVEV (reference sequence). Trimming took off 4 bases at V and 5 bases at J, with 11 bases between the two ends. This CDR3 has 13 amino acids. The CDR3 loop reads CASSYRGFTEAFF. The CDR3 nucleotides are TGTGCCAGCAGTTATCGGGGGTTTACTGAAGCTTTCTTT.

This chain uses TRBV4-2 with TRBJ1-1; D is ambiguous. This CDR3 comprises 14 residues. V was trimmed by 4 bases and J by 2 bases, leaving 11 bases between them. The V gene's germline CDR1 is LGHNA and CDR2 YNFKEQ. CDR3 in DNA: TGTGCCAGCAGCCGGGGAATCGAAAACACTGAAGCTTTCTTT. This encodes CASSRGIENTEAFF.

The chain couples TRBV2 to TRBJ1-4; D unresolved. Germline values: CDR1 SNHLY, CDR2 FYNNEI. This CDR3 is 11 amino acids long. V was shortened by 2 bases and J by 8 bases, with 3 bases between the two germline ends. The CDR3 loop is CASSEWEKLFF. The CDR3 region has the DNA TGTGCCAGCAGTGAATGGGAAAAACTGTTTTTT.

The DNA for the CDR3 is TGTGCCTGGAGTGAACACCCGAACACTGAAGCTTTCTTT. Translating gives CAWSEHPNTEAFF. The chain uses TRBV30 and TRBJ1-1, with D unclear. The V and J ends lost 1 base and 1 base respectively, with 7 bases between them. Germline V lookup: CDR1 GTSNPN, CDR2 SVGIG (reference sequence). This CDR3 comprises 13 residues.

The chain is built from TRBV5-1 and TRBJ2-1; 10 bases are shared with TRBD1. Per germline, CDR1 SGHRS and CDR2 YFSETQ. V shed 3 bases, J shed 5 bases, and the junction held 8 bases outside the gene matches. The CDR3 consists of 16 residues. Here the CDR3 reads CASSWTGTGVNNEQFF. The CDR3 DNA sequence: TGCGCCAGCAGCTGGACCGGGACAGGGGTTAACAATGAGCAGTTCTTC.

By sample share, this clone is medium-sized. This sequence joins TRBV6-5 and TRBJ1-5, with 7 positions matching TRBD1. Germline values: CDR1 MNHEY, CDR2 SVGAGI. The trim removed 6 bases at V and 3 bases at J, leaving 8 bases unmatched. The CDR3 is 15 amino acids. The chain's CDR3 is CASRDPGTDNQPQHF. CDR3 sequence (DNA): TGTGCCAGCAGGGACCCTGGGACAGACAATCAGCCCCAGCATTTT.

V gene TRBV5-4 combines with J gene TRBJ2-2; D might be TRBD2 (5 bases). The V gene lost 6 bases and the J gene lost 5 bases, with 14 bases spanning the gap. This CDR3 is built from 14 residues. Germline-derived CDR1 and CDR2 are SGHNT and YYREEE (reference sequence). CDR3 loop: CASTSGPATGELFF. CDR3 DNA sequence: TGTGCCAGCACCAGCGGCCCAGCAACCGGGGAGCTGTTTTTT. The whole variable domain, remainder taken from reference TRBV5-4 and TRBJ2-2, is ETGVTQSPTHLIKTRGQQVTLRCSSQSGHNTVSWYQQALGQGPQFIFQYYREEENGRGNFPPRFSGLQFPNYSSELNVNALELDDSALYLCASTSGPATGELFFGEGSRLTVL.

The rearrangement uses TRBV6-5 and TRBJ1-2, with 7 bases aligning to TRBD1. Germline-derived CDR1 and CDR2 are MNHEY and SVGAGI. V was pared by 6 bases and J by 4 bases, with 5 bases of the junction left unmatched. CDR3 size: 13 residues. The CDR3 loop reads CASRDGTVYGYTF. CDR3 in DNA: TGTGCCAGCAGGGATGGGACAGTCTATGGCTACACCTTC.

This chain links TRBV9 with TRBJ2-1; 9 nucleotides line up with TRBD2. The germline V gene has CDR1 SGDLS and CDR2 YYNGEE. V shed 7 bases, J shed 1 base, and the junction held 15 bases outside the gene matches. This CDR3 is 18 amino acids long. CDR3 DNA: TGTGCCAGCGCCAAGCCCAGCGGGGGGAGGAATTCCTACAATGAGCAGTTCTTC. Translation gives CASAKPSGGRNSYNEQFF.

The CDR3 bases are TGTGCCAGCTCCCGCGGGGGCGCAAATCTGGTGAACACTGAAGCTTTCTTT. It encodes CASSRGGANLVNTEAFF. The chain uses TRBV18 and TRBJ1-1, with D tentatively TRBD1 (6 bases). The CDR3 runs 17 residues. Germline V lookup: CDR1 KGHSH, CDR2 LQKENI. V dropped 6 bases and J dropped 0 bases, with 20 bases sitting between them.

The chain uses TRBV28 and TRBJ1-4; 8 bases map to TRBD1. V dropped 8 bases and J dropped 4; count of bases not matched to a gene: 3. Germline CDR1 reads MDHEN; CDR2 reads SYDVKM. This CDR3 spans 13 amino acids. The CDR3 region is CASWDRNNEKLFF. In nucleotides, the CDR3 is TGTGCCAGCTGGGACAGGAATAATGAAAAACTGTTTTTT.